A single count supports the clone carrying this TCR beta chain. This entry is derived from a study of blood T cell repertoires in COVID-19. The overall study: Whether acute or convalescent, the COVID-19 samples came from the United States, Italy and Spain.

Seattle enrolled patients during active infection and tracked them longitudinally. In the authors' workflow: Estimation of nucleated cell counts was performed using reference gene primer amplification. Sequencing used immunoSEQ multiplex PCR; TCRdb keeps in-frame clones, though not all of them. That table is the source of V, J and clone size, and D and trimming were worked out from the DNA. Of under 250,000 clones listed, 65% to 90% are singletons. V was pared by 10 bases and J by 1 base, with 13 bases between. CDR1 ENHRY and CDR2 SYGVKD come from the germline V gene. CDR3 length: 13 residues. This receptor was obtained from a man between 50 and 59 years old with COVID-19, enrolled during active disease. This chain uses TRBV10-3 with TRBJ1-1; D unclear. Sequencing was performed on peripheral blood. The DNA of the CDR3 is TGTGCCACCTCCCTGTTAAAGAACACTGAAGCTTTCTTT. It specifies CATSLLKNTEAFF.